A selection of T cell receptor beta chains follows, all from one sample in a study of identical twins. TCRdb reanalysed the 5' RACE reads using MiXCR and keeps one entry per CDR3 protein. The repertoire consists of hundreds of thousands of distinct CDR3 sequences, with 15% to 20% occurring once and the leading ten covering approximately 14%. These data were also reused for a study on T cells expressing NK-cell markers.

Source material: PBMCs. The receptors derive from a woman aged 18-35 years in good health. Both conserved end residues are part of each CDR3. The D gene is left open where the match is weak. Part of the rows lack a size; the others show once, few, many or a class for expanded clones.

clone size,J gene,D gene,V gene,CDR3 protein,CDR3 DNA
few,TRBJ2-7,-,TRBV6-6,CASSYNVEQYF,TGTGCCAGCAGTTACAACGTAGAGCAGTACTTC
-,TRBJ2-2,-,TRBV2,CASSENLGSVGELFF,TGTGCCAGCAGTGAGAATCTGGGTTCGGTCGGGGAGCTGTTTTTT
-,TRBJ2-7,-,TRBV6-1,CASLGRNSYEQYF,TGTGCCAGCCTGGGACGCAACTCCTACGAGCAGTACTTC
-,TRBJ2-5,-,TRBV20-1,CSASRQGEGSQYF,TGCAGTGCTAGTAGGCAGGGTGAGGGATCCCAGTACTTC
-,TRBJ2-1,-,TRBV6-2/TRBV6-3,CASSYGAGISYNEQFF,TGTGCCAGCAGTTATGGGGCGGGAATCTCCTACAATGAGCAGTTCTTC
-,TRBJ1-1,-,TRBV20-1,CSARSPTGSAEAFF,TGCAGTGCTAGATCCCCCACGGGGTCGGCTGAAGCTTTCTTT
-,TRBJ2-5,TRBD2,TRBV20-1,CSARDGTTQETQYF,TGCAGTGCTAGGGACGGGACTACCCAAGAGACCCAGTACTTC
few,TRBJ2-5,-,TRBV20-1,CSADRVQETQYF,TGCAGTGCAGACCGGGTTCAAGAGACCCAGTACTTC
once,TRBJ2-7,-,TRBV29-1,CSVAWRGSYEQYF,TGCAGCGTTGCCTGGCGGGGTTCCTACGAGCAGTACTTC
few,TRBJ2-1,TRBD2,TRBV7-6,CASSWTSGLNNEQFF,TGTGCCAGCAGCTGGACTAGCGGGTTAAACAATGAGCAGTTCTTC
-,TRBJ2-7,-,TRBV15,CATSRDRGQFYEQYF,TGTGCCACCAGCAGAGATCGGGGGCAGTTCTACGAGCAGTACTTC
few,TRBJ1-4,-,TRBV5-1,CASSRWSRRDNEKLFF,TGCGCCAGCAGCCGCTGGTCTCGTCGAGACAATGAAAAACTGTTTTTT
-,TRBJ2-7,-,TRBV20-1,CSASRGASLSYEQYF,TGCAGTGCTAGTAGGGGGGCTAGCTTATCCTACGAGCAGTACTTC
-,TRBJ2-2,-,TRBV10-3,CAVTGVAANTGELFF,TGTGCCGTCACGGGGGTAGCGGCGAACACCGGGGAGCTGTTTTTT
-,TRBJ2-1,-,TRBV12-3/TRBV12-4,CASSSPGLHVLEQFF,TGTGCCAGCAGTTCTCCGGGACTCCATGTCCTAGAGCAGTTCTTC
-,TRBJ1-2,TRBD1,TRBV12-3/TRBV12-4,CASSPRGSRTGDGYTF,TGTGCCAGCAGCCCCAGAGGGTCTAGGACAGGGGATGGCTACACCTTC
-,TRBJ2-7,-,TRBV5-5,CASSLTATGYHEQYF,TGTGCCAGCAGTCTCACCGCGACAGGCTACCACGAGCAGTACTTC
-,TRBJ1-1,-,TRBV7-3,CASSPLGFGVMEAFF,TGTGCCAGCAGCCCCCTTGGGTTTGGGGTGATGGAAGCTTTCTTT
many,TRBJ2-4,-,TRBV6-2/TRBV6-3,CASSYGAKNIQYF,TGTGCCAGCAGTTACGGGGCCAAAAACATTCAGTACTTC
few,TRBJ2-6,TRBD1,TRBV6-2/TRBV6-3,CASSLRTGGRSGANVLTF,TGTGCCAGCAGTCTCCGGACAGGCGGACGGTCTGGGGCCAACGTCCTGACTTTC
few,TRBJ2-1,-,TRBV20-1,CSARVRSRGLNNEQFF,TGCAGTGCTAGAGTAAGAAGCAGGGGACTGAACAATGAGCAGTTCTTC
few,TRBJ2-7,TRBD2,TRBV7-2,CASSLVLAASSYEQYF,TGTGCCAGCAGCTTAGTTCTAGCGGCAAGCTCCTACGAGCAGTACTTC
-,TRBJ2-3,TRBD2,TRBV12-3/TRBV12-4,CASSPQTSGALIDTQYF,TGTGCCAGCAGTCCCCAGACTAGCGGGGCCCTCATAGATACGCAGTATTTT
few,TRBJ1-2,-,TRBV4-3,CASSQDPGHHGYTF,TGCGCCAGCAGCCAAGATCCAGGGCATCATGGCTACACCTTC
-,TRBJ2-1,TRBD1,TRBV5-1,CASSLGQGAPNEQFF,TGCGCCAGCAGCTTGGGACAGGGGGCCCCCAATGAGCAGTTCTTC
-,TRBJ2-5,TRBD2,TRBV7-8,CASFAGGTVLEEETQYF,TGTGCCAGCTTCGCGGGGGGGACAGTCCTGGAGGAAGAGACCCAGTACTTC
few,TRBJ2-3,-,TRBV20-1,CSAHRTDTQYF,TGCAGTGCTCATCGCACAGATACGCAGTATTTT
few,TRBJ2-1,-,TRBV7-2,CASSLGPGYEQFF,TGTGCCAGCAGCTTAGGGCCAGGGTATGAGCAGTTCTTC
few,TRBJ2-7,TRBD1,TRBV6-1,CASSRSDRGGYEQYF,TGTGCCAGCAGCAGATCGGACAGGGGCGGCTACGAGCAGTACTTC
-,TRBJ2-1,-,TRBV20-1,CSASPNNEQFF,TGCAGTGCTAGTCCCAACAATGAGCAGTTCTTC
-,TRBJ1-5,-,TRBV12-3/TRBV12-4,CASSLGGTRPQHF,TGTGCCAGCAGTTTAGGGGGGACTCGGCCCCAGCATTTT
-,TRBJ2-2,-,TRBV6-5,CASSHGGGELFF,TGTGCCAGCAGTCATGGAGGCGGGGAGCTGTTTTTT
-,TRBJ1-4,-,TRBV7-9,CASSWAQGKLFF,TGTGCCAGCAGCTGGGCCCAGGGCAAACTGTTTTTT
-,TRBJ2-1,-,TRBV5-1,CASSLLLYYNEQFF,TGCGCCAGCAGCTTGCTACTTTACTACAATGAGCAGTTCTTC
-,TRBJ2-2,-,TRBV5-1,CASSGSGGTGELFF,TGCGCCAGCAGCGGGTCGGGCGGCACCGGGGAGCTGTTTTTT
-,TRBJ2-5,TRBD2,TRBV5-8,CASSSGLALQETQYF,TGTGCCAGCAGCTCAGGACTAGCGCTCCAAGAGACCCAGTACTTC
few,TRBJ2-3,-,TRBV9,CASSNPYTGDTQYF,TGTGCCAGCAGCAACCCCTATACCGGGGATACGCAGTATTTT
-,TRBJ1-5,-,TRBV7-9,CASSTGAGRPGPQHF,TGTGCCAGCAGTACGGGGGCCGGACGACCGGGCCCCCAGCATTTT
-,TRBJ2-1,-,TRBV7-2,CASSLSTGAGLWFF,TGTGCCAGCAGCTTAAGTACAGGAGCGGGTTTGTGGTTCTTC
-,TRBJ2-3,TRBD2,TRBV9,CASSDGLAGVTDTQYF,TGTGCCAGCAGCGATGGACTAGCGGGAGTCACAGATACGCAGTATTTT